These 9 T cell receptor beta chains were sequenced from one sample in a study of T cell changes during pregnancy in multiple sclerosis. Method: immunoSEQ multiplex PCR; TCRdb's copy keeps in-frame clones and lacks some. The sample includes under 80,000 clones, roughly 92% of them seen just once. The source was peripheral blood, collected after pregnancy. These receptors were taken from a female donor in good health, enrolled as a control in a pregnancy study.

V is TRBV11-2 and J is TRBJ2-7; D gene unclear. This CDR3 has 13 residues. Per germline, CDR1 SGHAT and CDR2 FQNNGV. V lost 4 bases and J lost 6, with 13 bases in between. CDR3 protein: CASSSQTGLEQYF. CDR3 DNA sequence: TGTGCCAGCAGCTCCCAGACGGGTCTCGAGCAGTACTTC.

The V and J genes are TRBV19 and TRBJ1-2, with 10 bases matching TRBD1. The germline CDR1 and CDR2 sequences are LNHDA and SQIVND (reference sequence). This CDR3 spans 14 amino acids. V gave up 4 bases and J gave up 2 bases; unmatched junction bases: 1. The DNA of the CDR3 is TGTGCCAGTAGTAGGGACAGGGGCAACTATGGCTACACCTTC. It yields the protein CASSRDRGNYGYTF.

This rearrangement joins TRBV28 to TRBJ1-5; the D gene is possibly TRBD1 (5 bases). Trimming cost V 6 bases and J 1 base, with 10 bases left between them. The length of the CDR3 is 14 residues. CDR1 MDHEN and CDR2 SYDVKM come from the germline V gene. The CDR3 bases are TGTGCCAGCAGGCCAGCAGGGAGCAATCAGCCCCAGCATTTT. Protein product: CASRPAGSNQPQHF.

The chain carries TRBV6-5 and TRBJ1-5; 7 nucleotides line up with TRBD1. The germline V gene encodes CDR1 MNHEY and CDR2 SVGAGI. The CDR3 contains 15 residues. The junction had 10 bases not matched to a gene; V was cut back by 6 bases and J by 5 bases. The CDR3 is CASSRRDRAHQPQHF. In DNA, the CDR3 is TGTGCCAGCAGCCGGAGAGACAGGGCGCATCAGCCCCAGCATTTT.

The chain uses TRBV19 and TRBJ1-1; D not resolved. Germline CDR1 is LNHDA and CDR2 is SQIVND (reference sequence). Trimming removed 0 bases at V and 7 bases at J, with 18 bases between. The CDR3 covers 16 residues. The CDR3 loop is CASSIDLGVIKGEAFF. The CDR3 DNA reads as TGTGCCAGTAGTATAGATTTGGGAGTGATAAAGGGTGAAGCTTTCTTT.

The chain has TRBV7-2 and TRBJ2-7; no clear D gene. Germline CDR1 SGHTA, CDR2 FQGNSA. The CDR3 contains 14 residues. V was clipped by 0 bases and J by 3 bases, with 9 bases between them. This CDR3 is CASSLAAGLYEQYF. CDR3 sequence (DNA): TGTGCCAGCAGCTTAGCGGCAGGTCTCTACGAGCAGTACTTC.

This chain joins TRBV6-4 and TRBJ2-1, with TRBD1 matching over 8 bases. This CDR3 region has 15 residues. The germline CDR1 and CDR2 sequences are MRHNA and SNTAGT. V lost 7 bases to trimming and J lost 0 bases; unmatched junction nucleotides: 5. The DNA for the CDR3 is TGTGCCAGCACCGTACAGGGGGGCTCCTACAATGAGCAGTTCTTC. This gives the protein CASTVQGGSYNEQFF.

This chain connects TRBV7-8 to TRBJ2-2; D gene uncertain. This CDR3 is built from 15 residues. The germline V and J ends were trimmed by 1 base and 5 bases, with 11 bases remaining between them. Germline V lookup: CDR1 SGHVS, CDR2 FQNEAQ. Here the CDR3 reads CASSLGLGWTGELFF. CDR3 in DNA: TGTGCCAGCAGCTTAGGTCTAGGTTGGACCGGGGAGCTGTTTTTT. The full variable domain, rest sourced from reference TRBV7-8 and TRBJ2-2, is GAGVSQSPRYKVAKRGQDVALRCDPISGHVSLFWYQQALGQGPEFLTYFQNEAQLDKSGLPSDRFFAERPEGSVSTLKIQRTQQEDSAVYLCASSLGLGWTGELFFGEGSRLTVL.

Comments on this clone: Different DNA sequences within this sample yield the same CDR3. CDR3 residues: CASSLGLAGAYEQYF. Here the CDR3 DNA reads TGTGCCAGCAGCTTGGGACTAGCGGGGGCCTACGAGCAGTACTTC. The chain links TRBV7-9 to TRBJ2-7; 14 bases are a match to TRBD2. This CDR3 is built from 15 residues. Trimming at V came to 3 bases and at J to 2 bases, leaving 0 bases not matched to a gene. Germline V gene lookup returns CDR1 SEHNR and CDR2 FQNEAQ (reference sequence).